This is a list of T cell receptor beta chains from one sample in a study of a mutant IDH1 vaccine in newly diagnosed glioma. These TCRs' antigens remain unknown. The repertoire was sequenced with immunoSEQ multiplex PCR; TCRdb's copy has only in-frame clones and lacks some. The table includes about 44,000 clones, less than 95% detected once. The sample consisted of PBMCs, taken from a glioma patient whose treatment included an IDH1 peptide vaccine. The source of these receptors is a man aged 50-60 years with glioma. Each CDR3 is given with its conserved first and last residue. The size of a clone is reported for some rows only, either as once, few or many, or as a class for expanded clones.

clone size	J gene	V gene	CDR3 protein
.	TRBJ2-5	TRBV25-1	CASSGRIYGGGEETQYF
.	TRBJ2-2	TRBV18	CASSPGLVTGELFF
once	TRBJ2-7	TRBV6-5	CASSKPGTGYYEQYF
.	TRBJ2-2	TRBV5-5	CASRRGPGGDTGELFF
.	TRBJ2-5	TRBV5-1	CASSLRGGEETQYF
medium-sized	TRBJ2-2	TRBV6-1	CASSARQVVNTGELFF
.	TRBJ2-1	TRBV9	CASSVDSHNEQFF
.	TRBJ2-6	TRBV15	CATSIQQGAGANVLTF
.	TRBJ2-7	TRBV11-2	CASSLVEQYF
.	TRBJ2-1	TRBV28	CASSTPLPSGRVYNEQFF
once	TRBJ2-2	TRBV7-2	CASSLLRVAGELFF
once	TRBJ1-2	TRBV7-2	CASSPTGLGYGYTF
.	TRBJ1-2	TRBV5-4	CASSWGDETIYGYTF
.	TRBJ2-7	TRBV18	CASSPATSGSYEQYF
.	TRBJ2-3	TRBV7-9	CASSPVERGGGTDTQYF
.	TRBJ2-1	TRBV27	CASSLWGQDEQFF
.	TRBJ2-3	TRBV4-3	CASSRTGGAVADTQYF
few	TRBJ1-2	TRBV7-9	CASSPELLGYTF
.	TRBJ1-6	TRBV9	CASSVQGQNNSPLHF
.	TRBJ2-3	TRBV13	CASSVDGTQYF
.	TRBJ2-7	TRBV6-1	CASSATDRGPPYEQYF
.	TRBJ2-7	TRBV5-1	CASSLVGGYEQYF